The 32 T cell receptor beta chains below were found in one sample sequenced in a study of graft-versus-host responses after intestinal transplantation. Measured with immunoSEQ multiplex PCR; TCRdb has only the in-frame clones, and not every one. The profile shows 75,000 to 100,000 clones, 90% of them singletons. The material sequenced was PBMCs, taken around 68 weeks after intestinal transplant. The source of these receptors is a human patient who received an intestinal transplant, so some T cells may come from the graft donor.

Comment on this clone: This sample also contains other DNA sequences that code for the same CDR3. The CDR3: CASSFDRNTEAFF. As DNA, the CDR3 is TGCGCCAGCAGCTTCGACAGAAATACTGAAGCTTTCTTT. The chain employs TRBV5-1 and TRBJ1-1, with D possibly matching TRBD1 (5 bases). The V gene lost 2 bases and the J gene lost 5 bases, with 10 bases spanning the gap. CDR1 is SGHRS, CDR2 YFSETQ, per germline. CDR3 size: 13 residues.

The chain joins TRBV6-6 to TRBJ1-1; the D gene is possibly TRBD1 (5 bases). Germline CDR1 MNHNY, CDR2 SVGAGI (reference sequence). The V gene lost 2 bases and the J gene lost 2 bases, with 9 bases spanning the gap. There are 14 residues in the CDR3. CDR3: CASSYRQTNTEAFF. The CDR3 DNA sequence: TGTGCCAGCAGTTACAGACAGACTAACACTGAAGCTTTCTTT.

CDR3 bases: TGTGCCAGCAGTTATCTCCAGGGCGGCTACAATGAGCAGTTCTTC. Its translation: CASSYLQGGYNEQFF. The genes are TRBV6-5 and TRBJ2-1, with D possibly TRBD1 on 5 matching bases. The V gene's germline CDR1 is MNHEY and CDR2 SVGAGI. V dropped 3 bases and J dropped 3 bases, with 12 bases sitting between them. The CDR3 contains 15 residues.

This rearrangement joins TRBV15 to TRBJ2-7, with 7 bases aligning to TRBD2. Losses at the gene ends were 3 bases for V and 3 bases for J; bases not matched to a gene: 5. The CDR3 contains 14 residues. The germline CDR1 and CDR2 sequences are LNHNV and YYDKDF (reference sequence). As DNA, the CDR3 is TGTGCCACCAGCAGGGTGGGGGAGGGCTACGAGCAGTACTTC. Its translation: CATSRVGEGYEQYF.

J is TRBJ2-1 and V is TRBV5-4; 14 bases fit TRBD2. The V segment lost 3 bases and the J segment 7 bases; nucleotides outside the gene matches: 6. From germline, CDR1 is SGHNT and CDR2 YYREEE (reference sequence). CDR3 length: 16 residues. The DNA of the CDR3 is TGTGCCAGCAGCTCCAAGACTAGCGGGGGGGGTAATGAGCAGTTCTTC. Its translation is CASSSKTSGGGNEQFF.

The gene calls are TRBV5-1 and TRBJ1-2; tentative D call: TRBD1 (6 bases). V lost 1 base, J lost 4 bases, and 14 bases lay in between. The CDR3 totals 15 residues. In germline, CDR1 is SGHRS, CDR2 YFSETQ. Written as DNA, the CDR3 is TGCGCCAGCAGCTTGACAGGGTCCGGCGGCTATGGCTACACCTTC. Its translation is CASSLTGSGGYGYTF.

CDR3 sequence (DNA): TGTGCCAGCAGCGTACGGGGGGTCTCCACAGATACGCAGTATTTT. Residues: CASSVRGVSTDTQYF. The chain uses TRBV9 and TRBJ2-3; 7 nucleotides line up with TRBD2. Germline V gene data show CDR1 as SGDLS and CDR2 as YYNGEE. The CDR3 consists of 15 residues. V was clipped by 1 base and J by 2 bases; unmatched bases: 4.

The chain links TRBV6-6 to TRBJ2-2, with D hard to call. V gave up 8 bases and J gave up 3 bases, with 7 bases separating them. CDR3 size: 12 residues. Germline CDR1 reads MNHNY; CDR2 reads SVGAGI (reference sequence). CDR3 sequence reads: CASGWYTGELFF. As DNA, the CDR3 is TGTGCCAGCGGTTGGTACACCGGGGAGCTGTTTTTT.

The chain links TRBV13 to TRBJ2-5; possible D gene TRBD2, 5 bases. Trimming pared 1 base from V and 4 bases from J, leaving 10 bases between. Per germline, CDR1 PRHDT and CDR2 FYEKMQ (reference sequence). This CDR3 has 14 residues. The CDR3 nucleotides read TGTGCCAGCAGCTTAGTAGGCGAGGGAGAGACCCAGTACTTC. Its translation: CASSLVGEGETQYF.

The chain carries TRBV7-6 and TRBJ2-5; D is tentatively TRBD1 or TRBD2 (6 bases each). CDR3 length equals 14 residues. The ends were cut back, 1 base at V and 5 bases at J, with 11 bases in the middle. Per germline, CDR1 SGHVS and CDR2 FNYEAQ. CDR3 sequence reads: CASSLGGAGETQYF. In DNA, the CDR3 is TGTGCCAGCAGCTTAGGGGGGGCCGGGGAGACCCAGTACTTC.

The table lists this clone with a count of one. Here the CDR3 reads CASSEIATEAFF. The DNA for the CDR3 is TGTGCCAGCAGTGAGATCGCCACTGAAGCTTTCTTT. V is TRBV2 and J is TRBJ1-1; unclear D gene. The CDR3 extends over 12 amino acids. Trimming removed 3 bases from V and 4 bases from J, with 6 bases in between. CDR1 and CDR2 (germline): SNHLY, FYNNEI.

The chain links TRBV6-5 to TRBJ2-7; D is uncertain. Germline V lookup: CDR1 MNHEY, CDR2 SVGAGI. This CDR3 comprises 15 residues. Trimming pared 4 bases from V and 0 bases from J, leaving 13 bases between. The CDR3 is CASSSPAGPSYEQYF. As DNA, the CDR3 is TGTGCCAGCAGTTCCCCGGCAGGCCCCTCCTACGAGCAGTACTTC.

The gene calls are TRBV4-2 and TRBJ2-5; 9 bases match TRBD2. The germline gives CDR1 LGHNA, CDR2 YNFKEQ. V lost 4 bases, J lost 5 bases, and 20 bases stayed unmatched. The CDR3 is 19 amino acids. The CDR3: CASSPRGGGGIVRWETQYF. Written as DNA, the CDR3 is TGTGCCAGCAGCCCCCGAGGCGGGGGGGGGATAGTTCGCTGGGAGACCCAGTACTTC.

The chain recombines TRBV15 with TRBJ2-7, with 8 nucleotides matching TRBD2. Per the germline V gene, CDR1 is LNHNV and CDR2 is YYDKDF (reference sequence). This CDR3 is 14 amino acids long. V gave up 6 bases and J gave up 4 bases; unmatched junction bases: 8. In DNA, the CDR3 is TGTGCCACCAGTCCGGGACTAGTCGGATACGAGCAGTACTTC. Amino acids: CATSPGLVGYEQYF.

In this sample, this clone turned up a few times. The chain employs TRBV6-5 and TRBJ2-7; 7 nucleotides align to TRBD1. This CDR3 region has 14 residues. V shed 5 bases, J shed 3 bases, and the junction held 7 bases outside the gene matches. Germline V gives CDR1 MNHEY, CDR2 SVGAGI. As DNA, the CDR3 is TGTGCCAGCAGTCCGAACAGGGGTCTCTACGAGCAGTACTTC. Encoded protein: CASSPNRGLYEQYF.

This clone came up a few times. V is TRBV6-4 and J is TRBJ1-2, with TRBD1 identical over 9 bases. The CDR3 consists of 18 residues. V lost 0 bases and J lost 4; bases outside the gene matches: 12. CDR1 and CDR2 (germline): MRHNA, SNTAGT. CDR3 DNA sequence: TGTGCCAGCAGTGACTCAGGCCTCGGACAGGGGATCACCTATGGCTACACCTTC. This codes for CASSDSGLGQGITYGYTF.

V usage is TRBV9 and J usage is TRBJ1-3, with D uncertain. Trimming took 0 bases from V and 0 from J, leaving 4 bases between them. This CDR3 has 14 residues. Per the germline V gene, CDR1 is SGDLS and CDR2 is YYNGEE. CDR3 amino acids: CASSVVSSGNTIYF. The CDR3 region has the DNA TGTGCCAGCAGCGTAGTCAGCTCTGGAAACACCATATATTTT.

The chain employs TRBV19 and TRBJ2-3, with TRBD2 identical over 13 bases. The germline V gene has CDR1 LNHDA and CDR2 SQIVND (reference sequence). The V and J ends lost 5 bases and 1 base, in that order; junction bases with no gene match: 6. The CDR3 consists of 17 residues. CDR3 in DNA: TGTGCCAGTAGTCCCCGACTAGCGGGGGGCCGCACAGATACGCAGTATTTT. Protein: CASSPRLAGGRTDTQYF.

The chain employs TRBV10-3 and TRBJ2-2; 11 bases are shared with TRBD1. This CDR3 comprises 17 residues. Per the germline V gene, CDR1 is ENHRY and CDR2 is SYGVKD. J was trimmed by 4 bases and V by 3 bases; bases with no gene match: 7. The CDR3 region is CAISESFGTGGTGELFF. For the CDR3, the DNA is TGTGCCATCAGTGAATCTTTTGGGACAGGGGGCACCGGGGAGCTGTTTTTT.

This chain joins TRBV11-1 and TRBJ2-2; 8 bases agree with TRBD2. J lost 7 bases, V lost 5 bases, and 9 bases had no gene match. The germline gives CDR1 SGHAT, CDR2 FQDESV (reference sequence). CDR3 size: 15 residues. CDR3 protein: CASSQRGGSGGELFF. CDR3 DNA: TGTGCCAGCAGCCAACGCGGGGGGTCGGGCGGGGAGCTGTTTTTT.

This rearrangement joins TRBV13 to TRBJ2-7, with a weak D call TRBD1 (6 bases). V shed 3 bases and J shed 4 bases, with 13 bases lying between them. In germline, CDR1 is PRHDT, CDR2 FYEKMQ (reference sequence). CDR3 length: 14 amino acids. This CDR3 reads CASSLGAGMYEQYF. The CDR3 DNA is TGTGCCAGCAGCTTGGGGGCAGGGATGTACGAGCAGTACTTC.

V gene TRBV5-1 combines with J gene TRBJ2-7, with 8 nucleotides matching TRBD1. Germline-derived CDR1 and CDR2 are SGHRS and YFSETQ. This CDR3 spans 14 amino acids. Germline trimming cut 2 bases from V and 10 bases from J; bases unmatched to any gene: 11. The CDR3 nucleotides read TGCGCCAGCAGCTTCCAGGGACAGGCGTCTACCCAGTACTTC. The encoded protein is CASSFQGQASTQYF.

The rearrangement joins TRBV6-5 to TRBJ1-1; D uncertain. V was pared by 0 bases and J by 1 base, with 9 bases between. The germline gives CDR1 MNHEY, CDR2 SVGAGI. The CDR3 has 15 amino acids. The CDR3 bases are TGTGCCAGCAGTTACTCGCTAGGGAAGAACACTGAAGCTTTCTTT. Encoded protein: CASSYSLGKNTEAFF.

The chain uses TRBV10-3 and TRBJ1-4; D uncertain. The CDR3 sequence is 14 residues long. V lost 6 bases and J 4 bases, leaving 12 bases between the germline ends. Germline assignment: CDR1 ENHRY and CDR2 SYGVKD. CDR3 nucleotide sequence: TGTGCCATCAGGGGAGACCTTGGTAATGAAAAACTGTTTTTT. As protein: CAIRGDLGNEKLFF.

For this clone: The junction and the germline gene differ at one end; a read error may be behind it. V gene TRBV7-7 combines with J gene TRBJ2-5, with 9 bases that match TRBD2. This CDR3 is 17 amino acids long. CDR1 and CDR2 from the germline V gene are SSHAT and FNYEAQ (reference sequence). CDR3 sequence reads: CASSLGAGAGGRETQYF. CDR3 coding DNA: TGTGCTAGCAGCTTAGGGGCTGGAGCGGGGGGCCGAGAGACCCAGTACTTC.

This chain links TRBV6-1 with TRBJ1-1, with D tentatively TRBD1 (5 bases). Germline V gene lookup returns CDR1 MNHNS and CDR2 SASEGT. The CDR3 is 13 residues long. The V gene lost 6 bases and the J gene lost 1 base, with 9 bases spanning the gap. In nucleotides, the CDR3 is TGTGCCAGCAGCTTACAGGAGAACACTGAAGCTTTCTTT. Translated, it gives CASSLQENTEAFF.

This chain links TRBV7-6 with TRBJ2-7; a possible D gene is TRBD1 (5 bases). The CDR3 totals 14 residues. Trimming removed 0 bases from V and 2 bases from J, with 8 bases in between. The V gene's germline CDR1 is SGHVS and CDR2 FNYEAQ. The CDR3, as DNA: TGTGCCAGCAGCTTAGCGCAGACAGCCTACGAGCAGTACTTC. Its translation is CASSLAQTAYEQYF.

The chain employs TRBV6-5 and TRBJ1-2, with D possibly TRBD1 on 5 matching bases. V was clipped by 7 bases and J by 3 bases, with 15 bases between them. The CDR3 has 14 amino acids. Germline lookup yields CDR1 MNHEY and CDR2 SVGAGI. The CDR3 region has the DNA TGTGCCAGCACTGGCGGGGGAAACGACTATGGCTACACCTTC. Its translation is CASTGGGNDYGYTF.

This clone was detected a few times. The chain couples TRBV5-8 to TRBJ2-7, with unresolved D. This CDR3 is 11 amino acids long. V was cut by 0 bases and J by 4 bases, with 2 bases left in between. Germline V gene sequence: CDR1 SGHTS, CDR2 YDEGEE. The CDR3 loop is CASSLGYEQYF. CDR3 nucleotides: TGTGCCAGCAGCTTGGGGTACGAGCAGTACTTC.

The rearrangement links TRBV19 to TRBJ1-1, with TRBD1 matching over 8 bases. J lost 8 bases, V lost 7 bases, and 6 bases had no gene match. The CDR3 contains 12 residues. CDR1 and CDR2 (germline): LNHDA, SQIVND (reference sequence). CDR3 sequence reads: CASTSQGGEAFF. The DNA for the CDR3 is TGTGCCAGTACTTCACAGGGGGGGGAAGCTTTCTTT.

This chain joins TRBV6-6 and TRBJ1-1, with TRBD1 as a possible D gene (5 bases). The CDR3 consists of 14 residues. V gave up 6 bases and J gave up 2 bases, with 13 bases separating them. The germline CDR1 and CDR2 sequences are MNHNY and SVGAGI (reference sequence). The CDR3 region is CASSLAGTNTEAFF. In nucleotides, the CDR3 is TGTGCCAGCAGCCTGGCGGGGACTAACACTGAAGCTTTCTTT.

This clone appeared a few times. The chain links TRBV6-4 to TRBJ2-3; D perhaps matches TRBD2 (6 bases). There are 16 residues in the CDR3. Germline V gene sequence: CDR1 MRHNA, CDR2 SNTAGT. Trimming shortened V by 0 bases and J by 1 base, and 11 bases separated the two germline ends. The CDR3 is CASSDSATRGTDTQYF. The CDR3 DNA sequence: TGTGCCAGCAGTGACTCGGCGACTAGGGGCACAGATACGCAGTATTTT.